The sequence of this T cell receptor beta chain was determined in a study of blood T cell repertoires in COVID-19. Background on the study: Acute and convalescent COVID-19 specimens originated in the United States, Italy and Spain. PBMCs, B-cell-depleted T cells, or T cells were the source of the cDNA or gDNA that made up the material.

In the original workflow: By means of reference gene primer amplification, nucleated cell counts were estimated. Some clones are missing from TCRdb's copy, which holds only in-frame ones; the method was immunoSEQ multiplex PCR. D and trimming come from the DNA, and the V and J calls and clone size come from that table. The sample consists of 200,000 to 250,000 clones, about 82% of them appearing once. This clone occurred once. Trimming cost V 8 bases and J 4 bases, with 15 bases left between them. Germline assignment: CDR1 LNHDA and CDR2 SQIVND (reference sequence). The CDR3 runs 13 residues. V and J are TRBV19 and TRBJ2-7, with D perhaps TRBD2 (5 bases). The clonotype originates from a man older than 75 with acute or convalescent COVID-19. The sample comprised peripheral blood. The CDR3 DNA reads TGTGCCAGTGGACCGGGGTTTGTGTACGAGCAGTACTTC. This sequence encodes CASGPGFVYEQYF.